One sample yielded the 12 T cell receptor beta chains listed below, sequenced in a study of T cells after yellow fever vaccination. TCRdb re-derived calls from the 5' RACE reads in MiXCR, one entry per CDR3 protein. Of fewer than 650,000 distinct CDR3 sequences in the sample, 21% were seen once. Sequencing used PBMCs, obtained around 3 weeks after the first yellow fever vaccination. The receptor source for this set is a man younger than 35 who received the YFV17D yellow fever vaccine.

This chain links TRBV12-3 or TRBV12-4 with TRBJ1-5; D is undetermined. The CDR3 consists of 17 residues. V lost 3 bases, J lost 0 bases, and 15 bases lay in between. The CDR3 loop is CASSLVKDGFSNQPQHF. In DNA, the CDR3 is TGTGCCAGCAGTTTGGTCAAGGACGGCTTTAGCAATCAGCCCCAGCATTTT.

V is TRBV12-3 or TRBV12-4 and J is TRBJ1-2, with no clear D. Trimming removed 2 bases from V and 0 bases from J, with 7 bases in between. There are 14 residues in the CDR3. The CDR3 region has the DNA TGTGCCAGCAGTTTAACGGTAGCTAACTATGGCTACACCTTC. It codes for CASSLTVANYGYTF.

This clonotype has a handful of counts. The V and J genes are TRBV4-2 and TRBJ2-1; no clear D. The CDR3 has 17 amino acids. With 0 bases removed from V and 3 bases from J, the gap between germline ends came to 15 bases. Germline CDR1 LGHNA, CDR2 YNFKEQ. CDR3 protein: CASSQDPPGAFYNEQFF. In nucleotides, the CDR3 is TGTGCCAGCAGCCAAGACCCGCCCGGAGCCTTCTACAATGAGCAGTTCTTC.

This rearrangement joins TRBV15 to TRBJ2-7; D possibly corresponds to TRBD1 (6 bases). The CDR3 covers 15 residues. The V end was cut by 2 bases, the J end by 6 bases, with 17 bases between. CDR1 and CDR2 from the germline V gene are LNHNV and YYDKDF (reference sequence). The DNA of the CDR3 is TGTGCCACCAGCAGAACCGACAGGATCCTCATCGAGCAGTACTTC. Its translation is CATSRTDRILIEQYF.

V usage is TRBV7-2 and J usage is TRBJ2-3; 9 bases line up with TRBD2. Germline lookup yields CDR1 SGHTA and CDR2 FQGNSA. This CDR3 is 16 amino acids long. After removal of 1 base from V and 2 bases from J, the junction contained 4 bases not matched to a gene. In DNA form, the CDR3 reads TGTGCCAGCAGCTTAGTAGGCGGGGGGGACACAGATACGCAGTATTTT. Translating gives CASSLVGGGDTDTQYF.

This clonotype has just a few counts. The chain employs TRBV20-1 and TRBJ2-5; 10 bases align to TRBD2. The CDR3 spans 14 residues. Losses at the gene ends were 2 bases for V and 4 bases for J; bases not matched to a gene: 4. Germline V gene data show CDR1 as DFQATT and CDR2 as SNEGSKA (reference sequence). The CDR3, as DNA: TGCAGTGCTAGAATAGCGGGGGGTTTAGAGACCCAGTACTTC. Its protein product is CSARIAGGLETQYF.

This clonotype came up a few times. The gene calls are TRBV27 and TRBJ1-2; no reliable D call. The CDR3 is 14 residues long. The V gene lost 5 bases and the J gene lost 4 bases, with 14 bases spanning the gap. Germline V gene lookup returns CDR1 MNHEY and CDR2 SMNVEV (reference sequence). In DNA, the CDR3 is TGTGCCAGCAGTGCATCGCCGGGCGTCTATGGCTACACCTTC. This codes for CASSASPGVYGYTF.

This clonotype occurred a few times. This chain uses TRBV7-9 with TRBJ2-3, with TRBD1 identical over 9 bases. The CDR3 contains 16 residues. CDR1 is SEHNR, CDR2 FQNEAQ, per germline (reference sequence). Unmatched junction bases numbered 11, after V lost 2 bases and J lost 8 bases. CDR3 DNA: TGTGCCAGCAGCTTACCAGGGACAGGGATGTCCCCTACGCAGTATTTT. Translation: CASSLPGTGMSPTQYF. Filled out from reference TRBV7-9 and TRBJ2-3, the complete variable domain reads DTGVSQNPRHKITKRGQNVTFRCDPISEHNRLYWYRQTLGQGPEFLTYFQNEAQLEKSRLLSDRFSAERPKGSFSTLEIQRTEQGDSAMYLCASSLPGTGMSPTQYFGPGTRLTVL.

This chain uses TRBV7-2 with TRBJ2-3; D remains unclear. From germline, CDR1 is SGHTA and CDR2 FQGNSA. The CDR3 totals 14 residues. V dropped 5 bases and J dropped 7 bases, with 16 bases sitting between them. CDR3 sequence (DNA): TGTGCCAGCAGCGGCCGCCTCCTGGGGTATACGCAGTATTTT. Amino acid sequence: CASSGRLLGYTQYF. The full variable domain, completed using reference TRBV7-2 and TRBJ2-3, is GAGVSQSPSNKVTEKGKDVELRCDPISGHTALYWYRQSLGQGLEFLIYFQGNSAPDKSGLPSDRFSAERTGGSVSTLTIQRTQQEDSAVYLCASSGRLLGYTQYFGPGTRLTVL.

In this sample, this clonotype turned up many times. The chain carries TRBV7-2 and TRBJ1-4, with D possibly being TRBD1 (6 bases). This CDR3 is 15 amino acids long. Between the trimmed V and J ends, which lost 5 bases and 7 bases, there was a span of 17 bases. Germline CDR1 is SGHTA and CDR2 is FQGNSA. CDR3 sequence: CASSPTGGGGEKLFF. The CDR3 DNA follows: TGTGCCAGCAGCCCGACCGGGGGCGGAGGTGAAAAACTGTTTTTT.

The rearrangement uses TRBV12-5 and TRBJ2-1; 10 nucleotides agree with TRBD2. This CDR3 comprises 15 residues. Germline V gene lookup returns CDR1 LGHNT and CDR2 FRNRAP. V dropped 3 bases and J dropped 3; count of bases not matched to a gene: 2. The CDR3 reads CASGFLAGDYNEQFF. The CDR3 nucleotides are TGTGCTAGTGGTTTCCTAGCGGGGGACTACAATGAGCAGTTCTTC.

This clonotype was detected many times. The V and J genes are TRBV10-3 and TRBJ1-1; D uncertain. This CDR3 comprises 11 residues. Germline V gene data show CDR1 as ENHRY and CDR2 as SYGVKD. V lost 10 bases and J 6 bases, leaving 12 bases between the germline ends. The CDR3 region is CASSYGAEAFF. In DNA, the CDR3 is TGTGCCAGTTCTTACGGAGCTGAAGCTTTCTTT.